This T cell receptor beta chain appears in the sequencing data of a study of blood T cell repertoires in COVID-19. Study-wide context: There were acute and convalescent COVID-19 samples, and they came from the United States, Italy and Spain. T cells, B-cell-depleted T cells, or PBMCs provided the cDNA or gDNA that served as material.

The V and J ends lost 8 bases and 15 bases, in that order; junction bases with no gene match: 9. CDR3 length: 11 amino acids. In germline, CDR1 is MNHEY, CDR2 SVGAGI. As processed by the authors: Nucleated cell counts were estimated from reference gene primer amplification. Generated by immunoSEQ multiplex PCR, the TCRdb table keeps only in-frame clones and is missing some. V, J and clone size reflect that table, while D and trimming were determined from the DNA. This table holds over 300,000 clones, 65% to 90% found once. The specimen sequenced was peripheral blood. The receptor was derived from a human donor in a cohort sampled during active COVID-19. The chain uses TRBV6-5 and TRBJ2-1; 8 positions match TRBD2. CDR3 in DNA: TGTGCCAGCCTCGGGACTAGGATCCCGTTCTTC. It yields the protein CASLGTRIPFF.